The rows below give T cell receptor beta chains drawn from one sample of a study of cytomegalovirus exposure and HLA in healthy donors. Sequencing used immunoSEQ multiplex PCR; TCRdb keeps in-frame clones, though not all of them. The table shows roughly 220,000 clones, with roughly 75% occurring only once. The sequenced material came from PBMCs. These receptors were taken from a woman in her twenties or thirties in good health and CMV-seronegative. CDR3s include the opening cysteine and the closing phenylalanine or tryptophan. A D gene is named only where the DNA matches it firmly.

>TRBJ2-2|-|TRBV7-3
TGTGCCAGCAGCCAACGCGGGGCGAACACCGGGGAGCTGTTTTTT
CASSQRGANTGELFF
>TRBJ2-3|TRBD2|TRBV4-1
TGCGCCAGCAGCCTCCCGAGCGGGGGGGCGGTTGATACGCAGTATTTT
CASSLPSGGAVDTQYF
>TRBJ2-1|TRBD1|TRBV4-2
TGTGCCAGCAGCGAGACAGGGCAGAGCTCCTACAATGAGCAGTTCTTC
CASSETGQSSYNEQFF
>TRBJ2-7|-|TRBV5-8
TGTGCCAGCAGCTTGGGGACAGCCTTCTACGAGCAGTACTTC
CASSLGTAFYEQYF
>TRBJ2-1|TRBD1|TRBV9
TGTGCCAGCAGCCCCGTGGGACAGGCGTACAATGAGCAGTTCTTC
CASSPVGQAYNEQFF
>TRBJ2-2|-|TRBV7-2
TGTGCCAGCAGCTTACTTAACACCGGGGAGCTGTTTTTT
CASSLLNTGELFF
>TRBJ2-1|TRBD2|TRBV19
TGTGCCAGTAGTATTTCGTCCGGCGGGGGTAATGAGCAGTTCTTC
CASSISSGGGNEQFF
>TRBJ1-2|-|TRBV5-1
TGCGCCAGCAGCGCGGGACCTAGCAGCGATGGCTACACCTTC
CASSAGPSSDGYTF
>TRBJ1-1|-|TRBV18
TGTGCCAGCTCACAGCGGGAGGGAAGGACTGAAGCTTTCTTT
CASSQREGRTEAFF
>TRBJ2-1|-|TRBV5-1
TGCGCCAGCAGCTCGCATGCTGGAGGTCCCGTCAATGAGCAGTTCTTC
CASSSHAGGPVNEQFF
>TRBJ1-2|-|TRBV6-1
TGTGCCAGCAGTTCGGACAGACGGAACTATGGCTACACCTTC
CASSSDRRNYGYTF
>TRBJ2-5|TRBD1|TRBV5-6
TGTGCCAGCAGTTTTCAGGGGGCGCCCCGGGAGACCCAGTACTTC
CASSFQGAPRETQYF
>TRBJ2-7|-|TRBV21-1
TGTGTCAGCAGCTCCCACCTGGGGGGGACCAACACCTACGAGCAGTACTTC
CVSSSHLGGTNTYEQYF
>TRBJ2-2|TRBD2|TRBV29-1
TGCAGCGCAGCGGGGGCGGTCACCGGGGAGCTGTTTTTT
CSAAGAVTGELFF
>TRBJ2-2|-|TRBV11-2
TGTGCCAGCAGCACGACAGGCTCGGCGGGCGCGAACACCGGGGAGCTGTTTTTT
CASSTTGSAGANTGELFF
>TRBJ2-1|-|TRBV21-1
TGTGCCAGCAGCAAAGAGCAAGCGGGGGAGAACAATGAGCAGTTCTTC
CASSKEQAGENNEQFF
>TRBJ2-3|TRBD2|TRBV15
TGTGCCACCAGCAGGGGACTTAGCGGGGGGTGGGATACGCAGTATTTT
CATSRGLSGGWDTQYF
>TRBJ2-1|TRBD2|TRBV5-8
TGTGCCAGCAGCTCGAGACTAGCGCTGTACAATGAGCAGTTCTTC
CASSSRLALYNEQFF
>TRBJ1-2|TRBD1|TRBV5-8
TGTGCCAGCAGCTACAGGGGCTATGGCTACACCTTC
CASSYRGYGYTF
>TRBJ1-6|TRBD1|TRBV30
TGTGCCTGGGGGACAGGGAGCTCACCCCTCCACTTT
CAWGTGSSPLHF
>TRBJ2-1|TRBD2|TRBV11-1
TGTGCCAGCAGCTTAGGACTAGCGGCAAGCTACAATGAGCAGTTCTTC
CASSLGLAASYNEQFF
>TRBJ1-2|-|TRBV30
TGTGCCTGGAGTACGGGTTTCTATGGCTACACCTTC
CAWSTGFYGYTF